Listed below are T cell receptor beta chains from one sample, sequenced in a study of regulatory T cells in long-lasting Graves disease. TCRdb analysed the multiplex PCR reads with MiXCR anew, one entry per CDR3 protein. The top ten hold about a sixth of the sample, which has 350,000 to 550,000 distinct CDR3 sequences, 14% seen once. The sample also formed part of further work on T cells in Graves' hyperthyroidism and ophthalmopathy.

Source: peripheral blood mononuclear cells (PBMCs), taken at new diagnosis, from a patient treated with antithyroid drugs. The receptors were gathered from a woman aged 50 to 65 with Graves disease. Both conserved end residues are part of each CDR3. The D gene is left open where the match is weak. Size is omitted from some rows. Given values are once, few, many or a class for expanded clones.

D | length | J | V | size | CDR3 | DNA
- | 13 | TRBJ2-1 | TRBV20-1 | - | CSARWMQGGEQFF | TGCAGTGCTAGATGGATGCAGGGAGGTGAGCAGTTCTTC
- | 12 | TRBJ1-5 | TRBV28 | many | CASKEADQPQHF | TGTGCCAGCAAAGAAGCCGATCAGCCCCAGCATTTT
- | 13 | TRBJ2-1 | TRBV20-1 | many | CSARHTVDSGELF | TGCAGTGCTAGACACACCGTAGACTCCGGGGAGCTCTTC
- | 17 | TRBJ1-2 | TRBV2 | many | CASSEGRGWRLDYGYTF | TGTGCCAGCAGTGAAGGTAGAGGGTGGAGGTTGGACTATGGCTACACCTTC
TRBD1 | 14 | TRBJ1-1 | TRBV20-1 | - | CSARKRTGSFEAFF | TGCAGTGCTCGAAAGAGGACAGGCTCCTTTGAAGCTTTCTTT
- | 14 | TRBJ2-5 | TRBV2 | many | CASSEGRTPETQYF | TGTGCCAGCAGTGAAGGACGAACCCCGGAGACCCAGTACTTC
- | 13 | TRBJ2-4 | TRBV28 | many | CASSGTPKNIQYF | TGTGCCAGCAGCGGGACTCCGAAAAACATTCAGTACTTC
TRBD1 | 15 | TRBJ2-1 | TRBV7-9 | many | CASSLGGQVYNEQFF | TGTGCCAGCAGCTTAGGGGGACAGGTCTACAATGAGCAGTTCTTC
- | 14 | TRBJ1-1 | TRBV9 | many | CASSAPEDGSQAFF | TGTGCCAGCAGCGCCCCCGAGGACGGATCACAGGCTTTCTTT
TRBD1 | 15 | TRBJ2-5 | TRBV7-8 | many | CASSQTGGKGGTQYF | TGTGCCAGCAGCCAGACAGGGGGCAAGGGAGGGACCCAGTACTTC
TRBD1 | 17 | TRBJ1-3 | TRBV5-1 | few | CASSLEYRGYSGNTIYF | TGCGCCAGCAGCTTGGAGTACAGGGGCTACTCTGGAAACACCATATATTTT
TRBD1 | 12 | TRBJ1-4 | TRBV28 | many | CASSWGQEKLFF | TGTGCCAGCAGTTGGGGACAGGAAAAACTGTTTTTT
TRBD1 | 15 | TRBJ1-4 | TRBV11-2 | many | CASSSNRGDHEKLFF | TGTGCCAGCAGCTCTAACAGGGGGGATCATGAAAAACTGTTTTTT
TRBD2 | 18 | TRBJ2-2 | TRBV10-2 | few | CASSESGLAGSYTGELFF | TGCGCCAGCAGTGAGTCCGGACTAGCGGGATCCTACACCGGGGAGCTGTTTTTT
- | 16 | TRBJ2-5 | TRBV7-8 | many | CASSLIVSSRQETQYF | TGTGCCAGCAGCTTAATAGTGTCTAGCAGACAAGAGACCCAGTACTTC
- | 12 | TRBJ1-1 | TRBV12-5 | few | CASGFSGYEAFF | TGTGCTAGTGGTTTCTCGGGTTATGAAGCTTTCTTT
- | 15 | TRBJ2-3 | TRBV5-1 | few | CATTRGFQSTDTQYF | TGCGCCACAACGAGGGGTTTTCAGAGCACAGATACGCAGTATTTT
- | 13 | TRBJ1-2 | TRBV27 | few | CASSLGQSHGYTF | TGTGCCAGCAGTTTAGGACAGTCCCATGGCTACACCTTC
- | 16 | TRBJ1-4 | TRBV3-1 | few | CASSRAGSTLNEKLFF | TGTGCCAGCAGCCGCGCAGGGTCGACTTTAAATGAAAAACTGTTTTTT
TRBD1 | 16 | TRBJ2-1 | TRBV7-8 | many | CASSFWTGGPDNEQFF | TGTGCCAGCAGCTTTTGGACAGGGGGCCCGGACAATGAGCAGTTCTTC
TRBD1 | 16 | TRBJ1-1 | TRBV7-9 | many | CASSFDSRGGNTEAFF | TGTGCCAGCAGCTTTGACTCCAGGGGGGGGAACACTGAAGCTTTCTTT
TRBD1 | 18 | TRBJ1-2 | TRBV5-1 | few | CASSTRTGALGMENGYTF | TGCGCCAGCAGCACTCGGACAGGGGCTCTTGGCATGGAGAATGGCTACACCTTC
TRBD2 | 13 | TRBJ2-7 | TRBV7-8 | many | CASSLAREREQYF | TGTGCCAGCAGCTTAGCGCGGGAGAGGGAGCAGTACTTC
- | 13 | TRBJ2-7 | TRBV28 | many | CASNQGSGYEQYF | TGTGCCAGCAATCAGGGGAGCGGCTACGAGCAGTACTTC
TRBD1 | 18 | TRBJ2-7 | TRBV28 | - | CVSSLPARGRGLVSEQYF | TGTGTCAGCAGTTTACCGGCACGGGGCAGGGGGTTAGTATCCGAGCAGTACTTC
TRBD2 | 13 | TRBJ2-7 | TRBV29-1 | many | CSAWTSVSYEQYF | TGCAGCGCCTGGACTAGCGTTTCCTACGAGCAGTACTTC
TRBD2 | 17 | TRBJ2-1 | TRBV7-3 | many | CASSLASREAGYNEQFF | TGTGCCAGCAGCTTAGCGTCGCGGGAGGCAGGCTACAATGAGCAGTTCTTC
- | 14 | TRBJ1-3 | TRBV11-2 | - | CASSSEFSGNTIYF | TGTGCCAGCAGCTCGGAATTCTCTGGAAACACCATATATTTT
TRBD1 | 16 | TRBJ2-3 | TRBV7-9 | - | CASSPAGTGSTDTQYF | TGTGCCAGCAGCCCCGCCGGGACAGGTAGCACAGATACGCAGTATTTT
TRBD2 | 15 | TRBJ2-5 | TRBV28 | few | CASSSNWGGEETQYF | TGTGCCAGCAGTTCTAACTGGGGGGGGGAAGAGACCCAGTACTTC
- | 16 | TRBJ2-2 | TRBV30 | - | CAWRMGAVTDTGELFF | TGTGCCTGGAGGATGGGAGCGGTCACCGACACCGGGGAGCTGTTTTTT
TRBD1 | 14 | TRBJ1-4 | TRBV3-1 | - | CASSYGTGTEKLFF | TGTGCCAGCAGCTATGGGACAGGGACTGAAAAACTGTTTTTT
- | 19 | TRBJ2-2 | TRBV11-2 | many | CASSLAFRRLGDFTGELFF | TGTGCCAGCAGCTTAGCTTTTCGGAGGTTGGGCGACTTCACCGGGGAGCTGTTTTTT
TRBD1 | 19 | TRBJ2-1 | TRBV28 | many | CASSSGQGRIGGAHNEQFF | TGTGCCAGCAGTTCGGGACAGGGCCGCATCGGAGGGGCACACAATGAGCAGTTCTTC
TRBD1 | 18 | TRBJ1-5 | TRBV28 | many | CASSLGTGGVYSNQPQHF | TGTGCCAGCAGTTTGGGGACAGGGGGTGTATATAGCAATCAGCCCCAGCATTTT
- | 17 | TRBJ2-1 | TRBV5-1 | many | CARKVRAWRWGYNEQFF | TGCGCCCGGAAGGTTCGGGCCTGGCGATGGGGATACAATGAGCAGTTCTTC
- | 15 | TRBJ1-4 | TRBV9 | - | CASSYGGGTNGKLFF | TGTGCCAGCAGCTACGGGGGGGGGACTAATGGAAAACTGTTTTTT
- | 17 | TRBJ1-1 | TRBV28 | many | CASSFRGVLRGGTEAFF | TGTGCCAGCAGTTTCAGGGGAGTCCTACGAGGGGGCACTGAAGCTTTCTTT
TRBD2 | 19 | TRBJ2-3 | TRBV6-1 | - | CASSYGGLAGGSYTDTQYF | TGTGCCAGCAGTTATGGGGGACTAGCGGGAGGATCCTACACAGATACGCAGTATTTT
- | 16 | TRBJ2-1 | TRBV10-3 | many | CASTGGSASSYNEQFF | TGTGCCTCCACTGGGGGTAGCGCGAGCTCCTACAATGAGCAGTTCTTC
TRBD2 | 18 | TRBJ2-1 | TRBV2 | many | CASSVPITGTSSYNEQFF | TGTGCCAGCAGTGTACCCATTACCGGGACTAGCTCCTACAATGAGCAGTTCTTC
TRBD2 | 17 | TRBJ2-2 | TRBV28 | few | CASSHPGLAGVTGELFF | TGTGCCAGCAGCCACCCCGGACTAGCGGGAGTCACCGGGGAGCTGTTTTTT
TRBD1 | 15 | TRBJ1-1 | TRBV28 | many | CASSMGQVSGTEAFF | TGTGCCAGCAGTATGGGACAGGTCTCGGGCACTGAAGCTTTCTTT
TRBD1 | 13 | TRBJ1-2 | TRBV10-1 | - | CASSGTGMGGYTF | TGCGCCAGCAGCGGGACAGGGATGGGAGGCTACACCTTC
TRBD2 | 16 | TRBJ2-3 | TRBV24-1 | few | CATSDGLAGDTDTQYF | TGTGCCACCAGTGATGGACTAGCGGGGGACACAGATACGCAGTATTTT